These 11 T cell receptor beta chains share one sample of origin, sequenced in a study of blood T cell repertoires in COVID-19. Some clones are missing from TCRdb's copy, which holds only in-frame ones; the method was immunoSEQ multiplex PCR. This sample carries 250,000 to 350,000 clones, about nine tenths of them seen once, and the ten largest clones take roughly 2%. What was sequenced was peripheral blood. These receptor sequences come from a woman between 50 and 59 years old who had recovered from COVID-19.

V is TRBV7-8 and J is TRBJ2-7, with 9 bases matching TRBD2. The length of the CDR3 is 16 residues. Germline V CDR1 and CDR2: SGHVS, FQNEAQ. The junction had 10 bases not matched to a gene; V was cut back by 5 bases and J by 2 bases. The CDR3 sequence is CASSPHSGRVPYEQYF. The CDR3 DNA sequence: TGTGCCAGCAGCCCCCATAGCGGGAGAGTCCCCTACGAGCAGTACTTC.

The V call is TRBV7-2, the J call TRBJ2-5, with D possibly being TRBD1 (5 bases). Per germline, CDR1 SGHTA and CDR2 FQGNSA. V lost 2 bases to trimming and J lost 2 bases, with 15 bases between them. CDR3 length equals 16 residues. The DNA of the CDR3 is TGTGCCAGCAGCTTATTTAAGGTGTCAGGGCAAGAGACCCAGTACTTC. Its translation is CASSLFKVSGQETQYF.

There are many counts of this clone. The chain couples TRBV6-4 to TRBJ2-3; 9 bases are a match to TRBD2. Trimming cost V 3 bases and J 2 bases; bases outside gene matches: 6. CDR1 and CDR2 (germline): MRHNA, SNTAGT. This CDR3 has 16 residues. CDR3 in amino acids: CASSEASGGSTDTQYF. CDR3 nucleotides: TGTGCCAGCAGTGAAGCGAGCGGGGGGTCCACAGATACGCAGTATTTT.

The genes are TRBV27 and TRBJ2-7; TRBD1 aligns across 7 bases. The CDR3 contains 15 residues. The ends lost 3 bases at V and 0 bases at J; junction bases unmatched: 5. From germline, CDR1 is MNHEY and CDR2 SMNVEV (reference sequence). The CDR3 loop is CASSFKGAFSYEQYF. The CDR3 coding sequence is TGTGCCAGCAGTTTTAAGGGGGCCTTCTCCTACGAGCAGTACTTC.

There are a few counts of this clone. The chain has TRBV4-1 and TRBJ1-4; TRBD1 matches at 11 bases. In germline, CDR1 is MGHRA, CDR2 YSYEKL. Trimming removed 6 bases from V and 7 bases from J; junction bases left unmatched: 4. This CDR3 has 14 residues. This CDR3 is CASRGTGGGEKLFF. CDR3 in DNA: TGCGCCAGCAGGGGGACAGGGGGAGGTGAAAAACTGTTTTTT.

This chain connects TRBV6-2 or TRBV6-3 to TRBJ1-1; 7 bases fit TRBD1. Per germline, CDR1 MNHEY and CDR2 SVGEGT. The CDR3 is 16 amino acids. After removal of 0 bases from V and 0 bases from J, the junction contained 4 bases not matched to a gene. CDR3 region: CASSYSRDSLNTEAFF. DNA for the CDR3: TGTGCCAGCAGTTACTCGCGGGACAGTCTGAACACTGAAGCTTTCTTT.

The chain employs TRBV7-2 and TRBJ2-5; 8 nucleotides match TRBD1. CDR3 size: 15 residues. Germline V gene data show CDR1 as SGHTA and CDR2 as FQGNSA. V shed 6 bases, J shed 2 bases, and the junction held 8 bases outside the gene matches. The CDR3 DNA reads as TGTGCCAGCAGAAAATCCGGGACAGGACAAGAGACCCAGTACTTC. Translated: CASRKSGTGQETQYF.

This chain joins TRBV18 and TRBJ2-2; 7 positions agree with TRBD1. J was trimmed by 0 bases and V by 3 bases; bases with no gene match: 4. The V gene's germline CDR1 is KGHSH and CDR2 LQKENI. CDR3 size: 16 residues. The CDR3 sequence is CASSPPGQTNTGELFF. As DNA, the CDR3 is TGTGCCAGCTCACCGCCGGGACAGACGAACACCGGGGAGCTGTTTTTT.

V and J are TRBV5-5 and TRBJ2-3, with D maybe TRBD2 (5 bases). Trimming took 4 bases from V and 5 from J, leaving 17 bases between them. CDR3 length equals 15 residues. Germline V gene sequence: CDR1 SGHKS, CDR2 YYEKEE (reference sequence). Here the CDR3 DNA reads TGTGCCAGCAGCCCCCGTCTCGGGGTGGGAGATACGCAGTATTTT. It codes for CASSPRLGVGDTQYF.

The chain couples TRBV9 to TRBJ1-2, with TRBD1 matching 8 bases. The J segment lost 5 bases and the V segment lost 0 bases, leaving 12 bases of the junction unmatched. CDR1 and CDR2 from the germline V gene are SGDLS and YYNGEE. There are 17 residues in the CDR3. The CDR3 DNA sequence: TGTGCCAGCAGCGTAGGCGCAGGGGGCCGGACTATATATGGCTACACCTTC. This sequence encodes CASSVGAGGRTIYGYTF.

The chain is built from TRBV21-1 and TRBJ2-5; the table's D call of TRBD1 was not tested on the DNA. TRBV21-1 is labeled a pseudogene. This CDR3 contains 16 residues. For the CDR3, the DNA is TGTGCCAGCAGCAAACGTACAGGGTATCCCGGGGAGACCCAGTACTTC. Translated: CASSKRTGYPGETQYF.